The 6 T cell receptor beta chains in this list originate from one sample, sequenced in a study of glioma-infiltrating T cells. The iRepertoire nested amplicon-rescue multiplex PCR amplified TCR alpha and beta CDR3s from RNA. TCRdb independently ran MiXCR on the multiplex PCR reads; one entry per CDR3 protein. The table includes some 160,000 distinct CDR3 sequences, roughly two fifths detected once. Sequencing used glioma tissue, nonneoplastic brain tissue, or PBMCs (not recorded which). The source of these receptors is a human donor with low-grade glioma or glioblastoma, undergoing nonglioma brain surgery, or in good health (not recorded which).

This clonotype appeared a few times. This could be a read error, since a much larger clone is one nucleotide away. The rearrangement links TRBV28 to TRBJ1-2; 10 bases map to TRBD1. There are 13 residues in the CDR3. The J segment lost 12 bases and the V segment lost 6 bases, leaving 10 bases of the junction unmatched. Germline V gives CDR1 MDHEN, CDR2 SYDVKM. CDR3 sequence (DNA): TGTGCCAGCAGCTGGGGACAGGGGAAATGGAACACCTTC. Translated, it gives CASSWGQGKWNTF.

Details on this clonotype: A read error may explain this, as a much larger clone is one base away. The V and J genes are TRBV20-1 and TRBJ2-7, with a possible D match to TRBD2 (5 bases). The CDR3 covers 12 residues. Germline-derived CDR1 and CDR2 are DFQATT and SNEGSKA (reference sequence). This CDR3 reads CSSRAVGYEQYF. CDR3 nucleotide sequence: TGCAGTTCTAGAGCGGTGGGCTACGAGCAGTACTTC.

In its sample, this clonotype was seen a few times. The chain couples TRBV11-2 to TRBJ2-7, with D uncertain. CDR3 length equals 14 residues. Germline V gene data show CDR1 as SGHAT and CDR2 as FQNNGV. Trimming took 1 base from V and 0 from J, leaving 7 bases between them. In DNA, the CDR3 is TGTGCCAGCAGCTTAGTGTTAGGCTCCTACGAGCAGTACTTC. It yields the protein CASSLVLGSYEQYF.

This clonotype was picked up many times. The J gene is TRBJ1-2, the V gene TRBV6-1, with no clear D. The CDR3 contains 13 residues. V lost 3 bases and J 0 bases, leaving 5 bases between the germline ends. CDR1 is MNHNS, CDR2 SASEGT, per germline. The chain's CDR3 is CASSESSNYGYTF. In nucleotides, the CDR3 is TGTGCCAGCAGTGAGTCGTCTAACTATGGCTACACCTTC.

To note about this clonotype: One junction end disagrees with the germline gene, perhaps due to a read error. The CDR3 DNA reads TGTTCCAGCTCACCCAGGGGGCTGGACTATGGCTACACCTTC. This codes for CSSSPRGLDYGYTF. The rearrangement links TRBV18 to TRBJ1-2, with 8 positions matching TRBD1. Per the germline V gene, CDR1 is KGHSH and CDR2 is LQKENI. The CDR3 has 14 residues.

The chain is built from TRBV29-1 and TRBJ2-1, with D perhaps TRBD2 (6 bases). This CDR3 is 14 amino acids long. V was clipped by 5 bases and J by 2 bases, with 13 bases between them. Germline V gene sequence: CDR1 SQVTM, CDR2 ANQGSEA. The CDR3 DNA is TGCAGCGTTCTGGAGGGGATCCCCTACAATGAGCAGTTCTTC. Encoded protein: CSVLEGIPYNEQFF.